This T cell receptor (beta chain) is from a study of blood T cell repertoires in COVID-19. This CDR3 has 15 residues. The V gene end was trimmed by 2 bases and the J gene end by 3 bases; junction bases not matched to a gene: 10. Germline V gene sequence: CDR1 SQVTM, CDR2 ANQGSEA. Original handling: Amplifying reference gene primers gave estimates of nucleated cell counts. Only in-frame clones appear in the TCRdb table, and some are missing; sequencing was by immunoSEQ multiplex PCR. The D gene and trimming were derived from the DNA, and the V and J assignments and clone size from that table. The table records 250,000 to 350,000 clones, about nine tenths of them present only once.

This receptor was taken from a woman aged 30 to 39 with COVID-19, enrolled during active disease. This chain joins TRBV29-1 and TRBJ2-7; TRBD1 agrees at 7 bases. The specimen was peripheral blood. CDR3 in amino acids: CSVETSRDSVYEQYF. As DNA, the CDR3 is TGCAGCGTTGAAACCAGCCGGGACAGCGTCTACGAGCAGTACTTC.